This T cell receptor beta chain was obtained from a study of blood T cell repertoires in COVID-19. Study context: The analysed material was cDNA or gDNA that came from T cells, B-cell-depleted T cells, or PBMCs.

Original methodology: It was from reference gene primer amplification that nucleated cell counts were estimated. Some clones are missing from TCRdb's copy, which holds only in-frame ones; the method was immunoSEQ multiplex PCR. That table gives V, J and clone size, and the DNA gave D and trimming. The sample gives 110,000 to 150,000 clones, roughly 90% of which show up once; around 2.9% is in the top ten. The CDR3 has 14 residues. Germline V CDR1 and CDR2: KGHDR, SFDVKD. With 6 bases clipped from V and 3 bases from J, the junction kept 3 bases outside the gene matches. Sequencing was performed on peripheral blood. This sequence originates from a man in his sixties with active or convalescent COVID-19. The chain recombines TRBV24-1 with TRBJ2-3; TRBD1 matches at 9 bases. CDR3: CATSIQGATDTQYF. In nucleotides, the CDR3 is TGTGCCACCAGTATACAGGGGGCAACAGATACGCAGTATTTT.